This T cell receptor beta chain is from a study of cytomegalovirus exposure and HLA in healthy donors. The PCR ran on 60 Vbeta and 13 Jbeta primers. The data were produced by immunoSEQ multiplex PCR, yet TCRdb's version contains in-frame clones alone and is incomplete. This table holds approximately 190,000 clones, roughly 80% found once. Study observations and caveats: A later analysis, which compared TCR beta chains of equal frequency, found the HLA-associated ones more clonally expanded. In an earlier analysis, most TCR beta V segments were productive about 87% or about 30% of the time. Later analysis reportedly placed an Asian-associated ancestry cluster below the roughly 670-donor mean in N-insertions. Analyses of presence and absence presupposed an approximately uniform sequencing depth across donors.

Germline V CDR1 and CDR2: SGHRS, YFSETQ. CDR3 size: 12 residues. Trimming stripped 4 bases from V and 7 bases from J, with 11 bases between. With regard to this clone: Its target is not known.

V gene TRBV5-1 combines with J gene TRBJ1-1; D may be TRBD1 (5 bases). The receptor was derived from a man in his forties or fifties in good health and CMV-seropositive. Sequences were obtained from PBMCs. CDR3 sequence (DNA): TGCGCCAGCAGCCGACCAGGGATTGAAGCTTTCTTT. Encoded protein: CASSRPGIEAFF.